This record concerns one T cell receptor (beta chain) sequence. The entry originates in a study of shared clonotypes between healthy human individuals. Data came from immunoSEQ multiplex PCR; TCRdb stores just in-frame clones and leaves some out. Here the sample spans some 2,400,000 clones, approximately 95% being singletons. The CD4+ fraction was divided into a CD45RA+ naive subset and a CD45RA-negative memory subset. CDR1 MNHNS and CDR2 SASEGT come from the germline V gene. Between the trimmed V and J ends, which lost 1 base and 6 bases, there was a span of 13 bases. CDR3 size: 14 residues. The receptor's source is a man younger than 35 in good health. Sequencing was done on a sample of naive CD4+ T cells sorted from blood. As for subset: CD45RA+ positively selected. V usage is TRBV6-1 and J usage is TRBJ2-7; weak D call: TRBD2 (7 bases). CDR3 bases: TGTGCCAGCAGTGAAGTCGGGGGGCTGGGCGAGCAGTACTTC. Amino acid sequence: CASSEVGGLGEQYF.